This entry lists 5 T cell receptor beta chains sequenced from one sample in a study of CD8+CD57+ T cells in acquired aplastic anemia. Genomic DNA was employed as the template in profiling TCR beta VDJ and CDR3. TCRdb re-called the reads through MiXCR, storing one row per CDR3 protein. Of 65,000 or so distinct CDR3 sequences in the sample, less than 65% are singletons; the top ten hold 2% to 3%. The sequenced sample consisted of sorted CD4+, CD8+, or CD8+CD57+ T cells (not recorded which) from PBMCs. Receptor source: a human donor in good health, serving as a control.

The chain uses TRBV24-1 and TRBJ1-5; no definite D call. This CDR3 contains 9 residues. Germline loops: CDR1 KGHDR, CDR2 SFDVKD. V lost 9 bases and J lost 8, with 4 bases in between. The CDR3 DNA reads TGTGCCACCGAGGAGCCCCAGCATTTT. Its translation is CATEEPQHF.

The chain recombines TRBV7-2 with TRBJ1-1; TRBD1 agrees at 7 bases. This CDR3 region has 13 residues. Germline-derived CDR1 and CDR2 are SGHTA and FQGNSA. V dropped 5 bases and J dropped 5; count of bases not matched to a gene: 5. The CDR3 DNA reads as TGTGCCAGCAGCCGACAGGGATGGACTGAAGCTTTCTTT. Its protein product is CASSRQGWTEAFF.

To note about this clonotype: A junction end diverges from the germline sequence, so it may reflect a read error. Here the CDR3 DNA reads TGCGCCAGCAGTGAGGGACACTTAGGAAACGCCATATATTTT. Its translation: CASSEGHLGNAIYF. The chain carries TRBV10-2 and TRBJ1-3, with a possible D match to TRBD1 (5 bases). Germline lookup yields CDR1 WSHSY and CDR2 SAAADI. The CDR3 has 14 residues.

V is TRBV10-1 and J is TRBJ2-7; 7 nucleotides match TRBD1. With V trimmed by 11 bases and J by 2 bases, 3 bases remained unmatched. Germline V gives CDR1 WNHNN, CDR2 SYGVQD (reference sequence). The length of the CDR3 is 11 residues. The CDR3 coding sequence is TGCGCCGGTGGACAGGCCTACGAGCAGTACTTC. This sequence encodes CAGGQAYEQYF.

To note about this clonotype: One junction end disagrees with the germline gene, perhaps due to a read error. In nucleotides, the CDR3 is TGTGCCAGCAGCCCCCAAGGCGTAGCCTCCTACGATGAGCAGTTCTTC. Protein product: CASSPQGVASYDEQFF. The gene calls are TRBV4-2 and TRBJ2-1; D call uncertain. This CDR3 is 16 amino acids long. CDR1 and CDR2 (germline): LGHNA, YNFKEQ.